Below, 20 T cell receptor beta chains from the same sample are listed, as sequenced in a study of T cell responses to AZD1222 COVID-19 vaccine. The assay was immunoSEQ multiplex PCR, and TCRdb's table has in-frame clones only and misses some. The repertoire includes 120,000 or so clones, about nine tenths of them detected once, and approximately 4.5% sits in the top ten. The sample in question was peripheral blood, obtained on day 0 of MenACWY control vaccination. These receptors originate from an adult in good health.

The genes are TRBV7-6 and TRBJ1-5; D is ambiguous. The germline V gene encodes CDR1 SGHVS and CDR2 FNYEAQ. Trimming cost V 1 base and J 0 bases, with 7 bases left between them. The CDR3 contains 15 residues. CDR3: CASSLVGNSNQPQHF. The DNA for the CDR3 is TGTGCCAGCAGCTTAGTAGGAAATAGCAATCAGCCCCAGCATTTT.

The rearrangement uses TRBV6-4 and TRBJ2-2; D remains ambiguous. Germline V gene lookup returns CDR1 MRHNA and CDR2 SNTAGT. CDR3 length: 14 residues. Trimming pared 0 bases from V and 3 bases from J, leaving 5 bases between. In DNA form, the CDR3 reads TGTGCCAGCAGTGACTCGTTAGACACCGGGGAGCTGTTTTTT. Amino acid sequence: CASSDSLDTGELFF.

The chain employs TRBV18 and TRBJ2-1; 9 bases agree with TRBD1. CDR3 length equals 15 residues. Trimming took 7 bases from V and 5 from J; bases not matched to a gene: 9. From germline, CDR1 is KGHSH and CDR2 LQKENI. Written as DNA, the CDR3 is TGTGCCAGCTTAACGGACAGGGGCCGTCACAATGAGCAGTTCTTC. As protein: CASLTDRGRHNEQFF.

The chain carries TRBV9 and TRBJ2-1, with 7 nucleotides matching TRBD1. Trimming cost V 0 bases and J 3 bases; bases outside gene matches: 3. CDR3 size: 15 residues. CDR1 is SGDLS, CDR2 YYNGEE, per germline. The CDR3 is CASSVGDSLYNEQFF. The CDR3 DNA sequence: TGTGCCAGCAGCGTAGGGGACAGCCTCTACAATGAGCAGTTCTTC.

This chain links TRBV2 with TRBJ1-5; D is unresolved. Trimming stripped 6 bases from V and 5 bases from J, with 8 bases between. CDR3 length equals 12 residues. The germline V gene encodes CDR1 SNHLY and CDR2 FYNNEI. The DNA of the CDR3 is TGTGCCAGCAGGAGACTAGATCAGCCCCAGCATTTT. It is translated as CASRRLDQPQHF.

The V call is TRBV12-3 or TRBV12-4, the J call TRBJ1-2; D is unresolved. CDR3 length equals 11 residues. Trimming stripped 6 bases from V and 2 bases from J, with 4 bases between. CDR3 protein: CASSQNYGYTF. DNA for the CDR3: TGTGCCAGCAGCCAAAACTATGGCTACACCTTC.

The chain joins TRBV28 to TRBJ2-1, with D perhaps TRBD1 or TRBD2 (6 bases each). CDR1 is MDHEN, CDR2 SYDVKM, per germline. This CDR3 region has 16 residues. V was cut by 3 bases and J by 4 bases, with 16 bases left in between. CDR3 sequence (DNA): TGTGCCAGCAGTTTCCCTCCCCCGGGGGCTTACAATGAGCAGTTCTTC. It yields the protein CASSFPPPGAYNEQFF.

V usage is TRBV7-6 and J usage is TRBJ2-1; D remains unclear. With 1 base removed from V and 6 bases from J, the gap between germline ends came to 22 bases. Germline CDR1 reads SGHVS; CDR2 reads FNYEAQ. The CDR3 extends over 18 amino acids. The CDR3 here is CASSLERPSQTPTNEQFF. CDR3 in DNA: TGTGCCAGCAGCTTAGAACGGCCGTCCCAGACACCCACCAATGAGCAGTTCTTC.

This chain uses TRBV6-4 with TRBJ2-3; D is perhaps TRBD1 or TRBD2 (5 bases each). The CDR3 is 14 amino acids. The germline V gene has CDR1 MRHNA and CDR2 SNTAGT. V was trimmed by 3 bases and J by 5 bases, leaving 12 bases between them. The CDR3 DNA reads TGTGCCAGCAGTGAACGGCAGGGAGTAGATACGCAGTATTTT. This gives the protein CASSERQGVDTQYF.

The V and J genes are TRBV4-2 and TRBJ2-3; D gene ambiguous. The CDR3 consists of 16 residues. Germline-derived CDR1 and CDR2 are LGHNA and YNFKEQ. Trimming removed 4 bases at V and 0 bases at J, with 14 bases between. CDR3 nucleotides: TGTGCCAGCAGCCCGGGCCTCGAACTCAGCACAGATACGCAGTATTTT. It yields the protein CASSPGLELSTDTQYF.

V usage is TRBV28 and J usage is TRBJ1-1, with TRBD1 matching 7 bases. The CDR3 contains 14 residues. V lost 3 bases, J lost 2 bases, and 3 bases stayed unmatched. Germline V CDR1 and CDR2: MDHEN, SYDVKM. The CDR3 DNA follows: TGTGCCAGCAGTTTTAAAGGGGGCAACACTGAAGCTTTCTTT. Its translation is CASSFKGGNTEAFF. Based on the CDR3 plus reference TRBV28 and TRBJ1-1, the full variable domain is DVKVTQSSRYLVKRTGEKVFLECVQDMDHENMFWYRQDPGLGLRLIYFSYDVKMKEKGDIPEGYSVSREKKERFSLILESASTNQTSMYLCASSFKGGNTEAFFGQGTRLTVV.

The V call is TRBV7-2, the J call TRBJ1-2; D not certain. V was cut by 3 bases and J by 2 bases, with 7 bases left in between. CDR1 is SGHTA and CDR2 is FQGNSA in the germline V gene. This CDR3 is 13 amino acids long. The CDR3 nucleotides read TGTGCCAGCAGCTTTTCCCGGAACTATGGCTACACCTTC. It encodes CASSFSRNYGYTF.

The chain links TRBV6-5 to TRBJ2-3, with unresolved D. The CDR3 has 14 amino acids. Trimming pared 2 bases from V and 4 bases from J, leaving 10 bases between. CDR1 and CDR2 (germline): MNHEY, SVGAGI. In DNA, the CDR3 is TGTGCCAGCAGTTACGTGGGGAACGCAGATACGCAGTATTTT. Translation: CASSYVGNADTQYF.

This rearrangement joins TRBV7-2 to TRBJ2-1; a weak D match, TRBD2 (6 bases). The ends were cut back, 7 bases at V and 0 bases at J, with 19 bases in the middle. The V gene's germline CDR1 is SGHTA and CDR2 FQGNSA. This CDR3 is 17 amino acids long. The chain's CDR3 is CASIRAYGGGSYNEQFF. The CDR3, as DNA: TGTGCCAGCATTCGGGCCTATGGGGGAGGCTCCTACAATGAGCAGTTCTTC.

This clone has only a few counts. The V gene is TRBV28, the J gene TRBJ1-2; TRBD1 matches at 7 bases. With 7 bases clipped from V and 3 bases from J, the junction kept 11 bases outside the gene matches. CDR3 size: 15 residues. The germline CDR1 and CDR2 sequences are MDHEN and SYDVKM. The CDR3 region is CASTPQGTRDYGYTF. As DNA, the CDR3 is TGTGCCAGCACCCCACAGGGGACTAGGGACTATGGCTACACCTTC.

V is TRBV6-5 and J is TRBJ2-1; tentative D call: TRBD2 (7 bases). Germline CDR1 reads MNHEY; CDR2 reads SVGAGI. The CDR3 spans 15 residues. Trimming took 2 bases from V and 3 from J, leaving 11 bases between them. The CDR3 DNA reads as TGTGCCAGCAGTTACGGCGGGGGCCTCTACAATGAGCAGTTCTTC. This encodes CASSYGGGLYNEQFF.

The V gene is TRBV6-5, the J gene TRBJ1-2; D gene ambiguous. The germline V gene has CDR1 MNHEY and CDR2 SVGAGI. V lost 6 bases to trimming and J lost 6 bases, with 14 bases between them. The CDR3 runs 13 residues. CDR3 protein: CASSVDGGNGYTF. CDR3 coding DNA: TGTGCCAGCAGCGTCGATGGAGGGAATGGCTACACCTTC.

CDR3 sequence (DNA): TGTGCCATCGATAATAAAACTGACCGCCTCTATGGCTACACCTTC. Its protein is CAIDNKTDRLYGYTF. This chain links TRBV10-3 with TRBJ1-2; D is undetermined. This CDR3 comprises 15 residues. The V and J ends lost 8 bases and 4 bases respectively, with 20 bases between them. The V gene's germline CDR1 is ENHRY and CDR2 SYGVKD.

This clone is a singleton in its sample. The rearrangement links TRBV28 to TRBJ1-5; no clear D. The CDR3 is made up of 13 amino acids. Germline-derived CDR1 and CDR2 are MDHEN and SYDVKM. Trimming cost V 5 bases and J 2 bases, with 7 bases left between them. The CDR3 DNA sequence: TGTGCCAGCAGTCGCGACGGCAATCAGCCCCAGCATTTT. Amino acid sequence: CASSRDGNQPQHF.

This chain connects TRBV7-2 to TRBJ2-5; 8 nucleotides align to TRBD2. This CDR3 region has 16 residues. Per germline, CDR1 SGHTA and CDR2 FQGNSA. Trimming cost V 3 bases and J 4 bases; bases outside gene matches: 10. CDR3 residues: CASSFGVAGSPETQYF. In DNA form, the CDR3 reads TGTGCCAGCAGCTTCGGGGTAGCGGGATCCCCAGAGACCCAGTACTTC.